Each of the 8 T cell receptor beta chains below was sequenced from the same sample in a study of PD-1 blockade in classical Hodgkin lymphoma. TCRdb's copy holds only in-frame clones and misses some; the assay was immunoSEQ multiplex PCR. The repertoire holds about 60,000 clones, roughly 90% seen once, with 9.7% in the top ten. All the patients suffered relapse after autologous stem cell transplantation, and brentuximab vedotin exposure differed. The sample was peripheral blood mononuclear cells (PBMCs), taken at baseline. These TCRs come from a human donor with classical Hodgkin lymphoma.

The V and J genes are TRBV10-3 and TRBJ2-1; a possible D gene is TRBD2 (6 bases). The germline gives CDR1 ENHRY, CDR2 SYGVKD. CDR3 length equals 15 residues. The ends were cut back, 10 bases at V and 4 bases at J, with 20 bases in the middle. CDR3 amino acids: CATPLPSDGYNEQFF. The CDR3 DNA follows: TGTGCCACCCCCCTCCCTAGCGATGGGTACAATGAGCAGTTCTTC.

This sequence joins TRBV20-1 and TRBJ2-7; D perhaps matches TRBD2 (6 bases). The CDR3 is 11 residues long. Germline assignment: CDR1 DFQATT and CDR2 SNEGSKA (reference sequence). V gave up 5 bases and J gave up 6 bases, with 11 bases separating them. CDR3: CSARGASEQYF. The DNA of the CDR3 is TGCAGTGCTCGCGGGGCCAGCGAGCAGTACTTC.

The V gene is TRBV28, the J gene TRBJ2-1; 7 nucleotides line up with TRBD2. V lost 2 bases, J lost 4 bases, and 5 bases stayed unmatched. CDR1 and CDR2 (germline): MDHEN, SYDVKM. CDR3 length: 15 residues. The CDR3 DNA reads TGTGCCAGCAGTTTACGACCAGCGGGATACAATGAGCAGTTCTTC. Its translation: CASSLRPAGYNEQFF. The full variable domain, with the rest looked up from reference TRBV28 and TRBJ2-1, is DVKVTQSSRYLVKRTGEKVFLECVQDMDHENMFWYRQDPGLGLRLIYFSYDVKMKEKGDIPEGYSVSREKKERFSLILESASTNQTSMYLCASSLRPAGYNEQFFGPGTRLTVL.

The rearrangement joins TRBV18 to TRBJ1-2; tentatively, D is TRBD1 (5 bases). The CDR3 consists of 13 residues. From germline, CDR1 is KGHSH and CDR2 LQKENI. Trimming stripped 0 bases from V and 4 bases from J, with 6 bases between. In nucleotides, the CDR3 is TGTGCCAGCTCACCACCGGGGGGCTATGGCTACACCTTC. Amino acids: CASSPPGGYGYTF.

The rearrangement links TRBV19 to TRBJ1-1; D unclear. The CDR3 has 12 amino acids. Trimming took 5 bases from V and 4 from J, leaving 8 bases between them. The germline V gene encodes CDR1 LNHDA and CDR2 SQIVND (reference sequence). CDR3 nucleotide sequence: TGTGCCAGTAGTTTGGGTTCCACTGAAGCTTTCTTT. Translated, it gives CASSLGSTEAFF.

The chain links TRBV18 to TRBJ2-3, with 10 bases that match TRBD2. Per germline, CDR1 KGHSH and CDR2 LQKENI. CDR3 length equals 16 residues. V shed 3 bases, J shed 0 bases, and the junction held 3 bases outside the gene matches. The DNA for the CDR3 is TGTGCCAGCTCACCGCAGACTAGCGGGAGCACAGATACGCAGTATTTT. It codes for CASSPQTSGSTDTQYF.

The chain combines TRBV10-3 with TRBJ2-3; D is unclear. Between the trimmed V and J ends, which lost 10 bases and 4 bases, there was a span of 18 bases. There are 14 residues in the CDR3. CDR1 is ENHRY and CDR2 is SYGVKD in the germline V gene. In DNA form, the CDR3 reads TGTGCCAGAAACCGAGCGAGAGGTCCAGATACGCAGTATTTT. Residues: CARNRARGPDTQYF.

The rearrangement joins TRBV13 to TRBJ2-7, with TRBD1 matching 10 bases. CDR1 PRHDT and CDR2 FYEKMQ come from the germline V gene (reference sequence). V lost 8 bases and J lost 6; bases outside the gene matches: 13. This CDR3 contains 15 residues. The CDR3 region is CASAAGLGTGVEQYF. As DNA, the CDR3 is TGTGCCAGCGCCGCTGGACTTGGGACAGGGGTCGAGCAGTACTTC.